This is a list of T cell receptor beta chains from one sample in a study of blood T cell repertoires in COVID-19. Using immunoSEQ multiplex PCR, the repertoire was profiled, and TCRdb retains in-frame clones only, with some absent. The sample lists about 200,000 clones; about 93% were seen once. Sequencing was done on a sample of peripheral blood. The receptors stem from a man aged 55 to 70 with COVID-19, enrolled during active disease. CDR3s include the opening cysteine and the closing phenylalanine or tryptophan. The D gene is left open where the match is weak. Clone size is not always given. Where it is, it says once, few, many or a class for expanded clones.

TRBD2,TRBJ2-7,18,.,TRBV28,CASKEGETSGRDTYEQYF,TGTGCCAGCAAAGAGGGGGAGACTAGCGGGAGAGATACTTACGAGCAGTACTTC
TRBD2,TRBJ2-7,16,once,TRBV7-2,CASSLDATSVFYEQYF,TGTGCCAGCAGCTTAGACGCCACTAGCGTTTTCTACGAGCAGTACTTC
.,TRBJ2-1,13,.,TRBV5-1,CASRVSDYNEQFF,TGCGCCAGCAGGGTTAGCGATTACAATGAGCAGTTCTTC
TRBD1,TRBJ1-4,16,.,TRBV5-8,CASSDDRGRTNEKLFF,TGTGCCAGCAGCGATGACAGGGGGCGAACTAATGAAAAACTGTTTTTT
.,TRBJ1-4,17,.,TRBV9,CASSVEGKGRTNEKLFF,TGTGCCAGCAGCGTGGAGGGGAAAGGACGGACTAATGAAAAACTGTTTTTT
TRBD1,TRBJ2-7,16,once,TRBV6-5,CASSYRTGGYSGEQYF,TGTGCCAGCAGTTACCGGACAGGGGGCTACTCGGGGGAGCAGTACTTC
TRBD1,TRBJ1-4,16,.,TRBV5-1,CASSPPTGTGGEKLFF,TGCGCCAGCAGCCCCCCCACCGGGACAGGGGGAGAAAAACTGTTTTTT
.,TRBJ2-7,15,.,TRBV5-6,CASRLWAGPLSEQYF,TGTGCCAGCAGATTATGGGCAGGGCCCCTATCCGAGCAGTACTTC
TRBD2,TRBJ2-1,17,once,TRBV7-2,CASSPQATSRMYNEQFF,TGTGCCAGCAGCCCCCAGGCGACTAGCCGAATGTACAATGAGCAGTTCTTC
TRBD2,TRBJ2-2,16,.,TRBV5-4,CASSYPAGASTGELFF,TGTGCCAGCAGCTACCCAGCGGGGGCCTCCACCGGGGAGCTGTTTTTT
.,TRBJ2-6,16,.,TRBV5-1,CASSLQGDSGANVLTF,TGCGCCAGCAGCTTGCAAGGGGATTCTGGGGCCAACGTCCTGACTTTC
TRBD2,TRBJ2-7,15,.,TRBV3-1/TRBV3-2,CASSQEPGGAYEQYF,TGTGCCAGCAGCCAAGAACCGGGAGGGGCCTACGAGCAGTACTTC
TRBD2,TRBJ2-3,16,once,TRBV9,CASSVGPGGAGDTQYF,TGTGCCAGCAGCGTAGGCCCGGGGGGGGCCGGGGATACGCAGTATTTT
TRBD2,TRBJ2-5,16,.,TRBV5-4,CASSPGGRGGRETQYF,TGTGCCAGCAGCCCCGGGGGGCGGGGGGGCCGAGAGACCCAGTACTTC
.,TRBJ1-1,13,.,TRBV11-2,CASSSDRYAEAFF,TGTGCCAGCAGCTCCGACAGGTACGCTGAAGCTTTCTTT
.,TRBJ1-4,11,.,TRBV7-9,CASSLIGELFF,TGTGCCAGCAGCTTAATCGGGGAACTGTTTTTT
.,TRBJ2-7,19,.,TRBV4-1,CASSQTKLKDSVVSYEQYF,TGCGCCAGCAGCCAAACCAAGCTGAAGGACAGCGTGGTTTCCTACGAGCAGTACTTC
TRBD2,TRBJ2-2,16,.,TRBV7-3,CASSLSSGIDTGELFF,TGTGCCAGCAGCTTATCTAGCGGGATCGACACCGGGGAGCTGTTTTTT
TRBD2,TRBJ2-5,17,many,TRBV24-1,CATSRGTSGKGGETQYF,TGTGCCACCAGCCGCGGCACTAGCGGGAAAGGTGGAGAGACCCAGTACTTC
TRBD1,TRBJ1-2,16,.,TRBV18,CASSPPTGDVSYGYTF,TGTGCCAGCTCACCCCCCACAGGGGACGTTAGCTATGGCTACACCTTC
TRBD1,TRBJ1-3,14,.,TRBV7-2,CASRRDRAGNTIYF,TGTGCCAGCAGGCGCGACAGGGCTGGAAACACCATATATTTT
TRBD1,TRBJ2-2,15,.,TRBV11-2,CASSRRDRGVGELFF,TGTGCCAGCAGCCGCCGGGACAGGGGAGTCGGGGAGCTGTTTTTT
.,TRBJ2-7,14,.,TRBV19,CASSMDGNSYEQYF,TGTGCCAGTAGTATGGACGGGAACTCCTACGAGCAGTACTTC
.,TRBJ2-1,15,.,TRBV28,CASSAIRGVYNEQFF,TGTGCCAGCAGTGCAATCAGGGGAGTCTACAATGAGCAGTTCTTC
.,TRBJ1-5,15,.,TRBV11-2,CASSLGVLSNQPQHF,TGTGCCAGCAGCCTCGGGGTCCTTAGCAATCAGCCCCAGCATTTT
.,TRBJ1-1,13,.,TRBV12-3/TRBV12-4,CASALGSRTEAFF,TGTGCCAGCGCTTTAGGGTCGAGAACTGAAGCTTTCTTT
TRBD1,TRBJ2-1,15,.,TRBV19,CASSLRDRTYNEQFF,TGTGCCAGTAGTTTGAGGGACAGAACCTACAATGAGCAGTTCTTC
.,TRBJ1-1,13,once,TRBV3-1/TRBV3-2,CASSQQGRTEAFF,TGTGCCAGCAGCCAACAGGGAAGAACTGAAGCTTTCTTT
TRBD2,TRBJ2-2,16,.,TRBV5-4,CASTFGGSGSTGELFF,TGTGCCAGCACCTTCGGGGGTAGCGGGAGCACCGGGGAGCTGTTTTTT
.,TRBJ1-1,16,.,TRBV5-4,CASSLGGMIMNTEAFF,TGTGCCAGCAGCTTGGGAGGTATGATAATGAACACTGAAGCTTTCTTT
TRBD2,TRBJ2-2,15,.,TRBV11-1,CASSALAVNTGELFF,TGTGCCAGCAGCGCCCTAGCGGTAAACACCGGGGAGCTGTTTTTT
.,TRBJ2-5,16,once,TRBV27,CASSSQSPGLQETQYF,TGTGCCAGCAGTTCCCAAAGTCCAGGACTCCAAGAGACCCAGTACTTC
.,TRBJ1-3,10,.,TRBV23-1,CAARGNTIYF,TGCGCCGCGCGGGGAAACACCATATATTTT
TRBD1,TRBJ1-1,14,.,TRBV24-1,CATRDRGLSTEAFF,TGTGCCACCCGGGACAGGGGGCTTTCCACTGAAGCTTTCTTT
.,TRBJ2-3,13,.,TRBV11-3,CASSPEAPDTQYF,TGTGCCAGCAGCCCCGAGGCTCCCGATACGCAGTATTTT
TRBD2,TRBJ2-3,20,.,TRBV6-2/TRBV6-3,CASSYSVRLAGGPSTDTQYF,TGTGCCAGCAGTTACTCCGTGAGGCTAGCGGGGGGCCCCAGCACAGATACGCAGTATTTT
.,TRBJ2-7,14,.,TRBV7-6,CASRPSQGLTEQYF,TGTGCCAGCAGACCTAGCCAGGGGCTAACCGAGCAGTACTTC
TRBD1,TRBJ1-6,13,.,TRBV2,CASSATDRAPLHF,TGTGCCAGCAGCGCCACGGACAGGGCTCCCCTCCACTTT
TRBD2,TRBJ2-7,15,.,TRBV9,CASSYGTSGSYEQYF,TGTGCCAGCAGTTATGGGACTAGCGGCTCCTACGAGCAGTACTTC
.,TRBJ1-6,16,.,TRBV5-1,CASSEAGTGFNSPLHF,TGCGCCAGCAGCGAGGCCGGCACTGGGTTCAATTCACCCCTCCACTTT
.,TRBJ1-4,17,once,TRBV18,CASSPSTDRATNEKLFF,TGTGCCAGCTCACCTTCGACTGACCGTGCAACTAATGAAAAACTGTTTTTT